One and the same sample provided the 21 T cell receptor beta chains below, sequenced in a study of OX40 agonist ivuxolimab in advanced cancers. Measured with immunoSEQ multiplex PCR; TCRdb has only the in-frame clones, and not every one. The sample yields over 75,000 clones, around nine tenths seen once. The sequencing here drew on CD4+ or CD8+ T cells sorted from blood, taken in a trial of the OX40 agonist ivuxolimab. The receptors were sampled from an adult with an advanced solid tumor such as melanoma, head and neck, liver or kidney cancer.

The chain employs TRBV28 and TRBJ2-1; 13 nucleotides agree with TRBD2. CDR1 and CDR2 (germline): MDHEN, SYDVKM. The CDR3 covers 19 residues. V shed 7 bases and J 0 bases; nucleotides not matched to a gene: 12. The CDR3 loop reads CASIPLPGLAGSSYNEQFF. CDR3 DNA: TGTGCCAGCATCCCGCTCCCGGGACTAGCGGGGAGCTCCTACAATGAGCAGTTCTTC.

The rearrangement uses TRBV13 and TRBJ2-7; D possibly matches TRBD1 or TRBD2 (5 bases each). Trimming left V 4 bases short and J 3 bases short, with 13 bases between. The germline gives CDR1 PRHDT, CDR2 FYEKMQ (reference sequence). The CDR3 is made up of 14 amino acids. CDR3 region: CASSSGRSRYEQYF. The CDR3 nucleotides are TGTGCCAGCAGCTCGGGACGGTCTCGCTACGAGCAGTACTTC.

The rearrangement joins TRBV6-6 to TRBJ2-3; possible D gene TRBD2, 6 bases. With 2 bases removed from V and 6 bases from J, the gap between germline ends came to 9 bases. Germline values: CDR1 MNHNY, CDR2 SVGAGI (reference sequence). The CDR3 covers 13 residues. CDR3 region: CASSYEEGDTQYF. CDR3 coding DNA: TGTGCCAGCAGTTACGAGGAGGGTGATACGCAGTATTTT.

The chain has TRBV5-1 and TRBJ2-7; the D is unclear. Germline V CDR1 and CDR2: SGHRS, YFSETQ. The CDR3 runs 15 residues. V gave up 0 bases and J gave up 6 bases, with 16 bases separating them. DNA for the CDR3: TGCGCCAGCAGCTTGGATGGGGAAGTGAGACGCGAGCAGTACTTC. It codes for CASSLDGEVRREQYF.

The chain recombines TRBV10-3 with TRBJ1-2; 9 nucleotides match TRBD1. The length of the CDR3 is 15 residues. Germline-derived CDR1 and CDR2 are ENHRY and SYGVKD. The junction had 6 bases not matched to a gene; V was cut back by 6 bases and J by 1 base. This chain's CDR3 is CAIRGTGLGNYGYTF. In nucleotides, the CDR3 is TGTGCCATCAGGGGGACAGGGCTGGGTAACTATGGCTACACCTTC.

The chain recombines TRBV7-9 with TRBJ2-2; tentative D call: TRBD2 (5 bases). CDR3 size: 18 residues. The germline V gene encodes CDR1 SEHNR and CDR2 FQNEAQ (reference sequence). Deletions cut 5 bases from V and 3 bases from J, with 22 bases between. CDR3 in amino acids: CASSRGGPRGSDTGELFF. CDR3 in DNA: TGTGCCAGCAGCCGAGGAGGACCTCGGGGTAGCGACACCGGGGAGCTGTTTTTT.

This clone was counted a single time. The chain joins TRBV28 to TRBJ1-2; 8 bases agree with TRBD1. Germline assignment: CDR1 MDHEN and CDR2 SYDVKM. The trim removed 6 bases at V and 7 bases at J, leaving 16 bases unmatched. The CDR3 consists of 16 residues. The CDR3 spells CASRSAQGASFSGYTF. DNA of the CDR3: TGTGCCAGCAGATCAGCCCAGGGGGCGTCCTTTAGTGGCTACACCTTC.

This chain connects TRBV5-1 to TRBJ1-1; D gene unclear. With 0 bases removed from V and 3 bases from J, the gap between germline ends came to 9 bases. This CDR3 spans 14 amino acids. Per germline, CDR1 SGHRS and CDR2 YFSETQ. CDR3 DNA sequence: TGCGCCAGCAGCTTGGATCTCGGTTACACTGAAGCTTTCTTT. Translated, it gives CASSLDLGYTEAFF.

The genes are TRBV2 and TRBJ2-1; 8 bases line up with TRBD2. Trimming cost V 7 bases and J 0 bases; bases outside gene matches: 5. CDR1 is SNHLY, CDR2 FYNNEI, per germline. CDR3 size: 15 residues. DNA for the CDR3: TGTGCCAGCACCCTAGCGGGTAGCTCCTACAATGAGCAGTTCTTC. Amino acid sequence: CASTLAGSSYNEQFF.

V and J are TRBV7-2 and TRBJ2-2; D gene uncertain. The length of the CDR3 is 12 residues. The ends were cut back, 6 bases at V and 6 bases at J, with 8 bases in the middle. Germline V gene data show CDR1 as SGHTA and CDR2 as FQGNSA. The CDR3 loop reads CASRENPGELFF. The CDR3 DNA reads TGTGCCAGCAGGGAGAATCCCGGGGAGCTGTTTTTT. The full variable domain, its missing parts supplied by reference TRBV7-2 and TRBJ2-2, is GAGVSQSPSNKVTEKGKDVELRCDPISGHTALYWYRQSLGQGLEFLIYFQGNSAPDKSGLPSDRFSAERTGGSVSTLTIQRTQQEDSAVYLCASRENPGELFFGEGSRLTVL.

This chain uses TRBV14 with TRBJ2-3; D unresolved. V shed 1 base and J shed 2 bases, with 1 base lying between them. Germline lookup yields CDR1 SGHDN and CDR2 FVKESK. This CDR3 comprises 12 residues. The CDR3 loop is CASSQVTDTQYF. DNA for the CDR3: TGTGCCAGCAGCCAAGTCACAGATACGCAGTATTTT.

The J gene is TRBJ2-2, the V gene TRBV5-4; maybe TRBD1 (6 bases). From germline, CDR1 is SGHNT and CDR2 YYREEE (reference sequence). The CDR3 has 16 amino acids. V shed 4 bases and J shed 1 base, with 14 bases lying between them. This chain's CDR3 is CASSTFQGQNTGELFF. The CDR3 coding sequence is TGTGCCAGCAGCACTTTCCAGGGGCAGAACACCGGGGAGCTGTTTTTT.

The chain uses TRBV6-6 and TRBJ1-5, with D unresolved. Trimming took 7 bases from V and 4 from J, leaving 14 bases between them. Germline values: CDR1 MNHNY, CDR2 SVGAGI (reference sequence). The CDR3 is 14 residues long. CDR3 region: CASTLGPGNQPQHF. The CDR3 bases are TGTGCCAGCACCCTAGGACCCGGGAATCAGCCCCAGCATTTT.

The gene calls are TRBV7-2 and TRBJ2-2; 10 positions match TRBD2. The trim removed 1 base at V and 5 bases at J, leaving 4 bases unmatched. CDR3 length equals 16 residues. CDR1 is SGHTA and CDR2 is FQGNSA in the germline V gene. In DNA form, the CDR3 reads TGTGCCAGCAGCTTAGGACTAGCGGGTATTACCGGGGAGCTGTTTTTT. Translated: CASSLGLAGITGELFF. Together with reference TRBV7-2 and TRBJ2-2, the CDR3 gives the full variable domain: GAGVSQSPSNKVTEKGKDVELRCDPISGHTALYWYRQSLGQGLEFLIYFQGNSAPDKSGLPSDRFSAERTGGSVSTLTIQRTQQEDSAVYLCASSLGLAGITGELFFGEGSRLTVL.

The V call is TRBV7-9, the J call TRBJ1-1, with D possibly being TRBD1 (6 bases). Between the trimmed V and J ends, which lost 5 bases and 10 bases, there was a span of 17 bases. Germline CDR1 is SEHNR and CDR2 is FQNEAQ (reference sequence). The CDR3 sequence is 13 residues long. CDR3 residues: CASSLLTQGVAFF. CDR3 coding DNA: TGTGCCAGCAGCCTCCTAACACAGGGTGTAGCTTTCTTT.

This CDR3 reads CASSPEVTADTQYF. CDR3 coding DNA: TGTGCCAGCTCACCAGAGGTCACGGCAGATACGCAGTATTTT. The J gene is TRBJ2-3, the V gene TRBV18; D is uncertain. Trimming pared 2 bases from V and 4 bases from J, leaving 10 bases between. Germline V CDR1 and CDR2: KGHSH, LQKENI. The CDR3 contains 14 residues.

This chain connects TRBV5-4 to TRBJ1-2; possibly TRBD1 for D (5 bases). CDR3 length: 15 amino acids. In germline, CDR1 is SGHNT, CDR2 YYREEE (reference sequence). Trimming pared 1 base from V and 6 bases from J, leaving 16 bases between. The CDR3 DNA follows: TGTGCCAGCAGCTTGCCGACAGCGGATTATCATGGCTACACCTTC. It is translated as CASSLPTADYHGYTF.

The gene calls are TRBV5-4 and TRBJ2-1; 7 bases fit TRBD2. The germline CDR1 and CDR2 sequences are SGHNT and YYREEE (reference sequence). This CDR3 has 16 residues. The V and J ends lost 5 bases and 1 base, in that order; junction bases with no gene match: 9. Here the CDR3 DNA reads TGTGCCAGCAGTCCATATAGCGGGTCGTCCTACAATGAGCAGTTCTTC. This encodes CASSPYSGSSYNEQFF.

This clone was detected a few times. J is TRBJ1-5 and V is TRBV2; 9 positions match TRBD1. V shed 5 bases and J 5 bases; nucleotides not matched to a gene: 7. The CDR3 is 15 residues long. Germline CDR1 SNHLY, CDR2 FYNNEI. For the CDR3, the DNA is TGTGCCAGCAGTCTACAGGGGGCACGGGATCAGCCCCAGCATTTT. Protein product: CASSLQGARDQPQHF. The full variable domain, in which reference TRBV2 and TRBJ1-5 provide the parts outside the CDR3, is EPEVTQTPSHQVTQMGQEVILRCVPISNHLYFYWYRQILGQKVEFLVSFYNNEISEKSEIFDDQFSVERPDGSNFTLKIRSTKLEDSAMYFCASSLQGARDQPQHFGDGTRLSIL.

The chain links TRBV5-4 to TRBJ2-1; D is perhaps TRBD1 or TRBD2 (6 bases each). CDR1 is SGHNT and CDR2 is YYREEE in the germline V gene (reference sequence). V was clipped by 4 bases and J by 7 bases, with 18 bases between them. The CDR3 runs 15 residues. The CDR3 DNA follows: TGTGCCAGCAGCCCGGCCGGGGGCGTTAGAAATGAGCAGTTCTTC. Translated, it gives CASSPAGGVRNEQFF.

This clone was picked up a small number of times. The chain joins TRBV10-2 to TRBJ1-5; 7 nucleotides align to TRBD1. Germline loops: CDR1 WSHSY, CDR2 SAAADI. This CDR3 has 15 amino acids. Losses at the gene ends were 4 bases for V and 3 bases for J; bases not matched to a gene: 6. CDR3 sequence: CASSVKDRYNQPQHF. As DNA, the CDR3 is TGCGCCAGCAGTGTTAAGGACAGGTACAATCAGCCCCAGCATTTT.